This T cell receptor (beta chain) was retrieved from a study of shared T cell receptors in the human thymus. Per germline, CDR1 SGHDN and CDR2 FVKESK. Trimming took 1 base from V and 4 from J; bases not matched to a gene: 12. There are 18 residues in the CDR3. The repertoire was sequenced with immunoSEQ multiplex PCR; TCRdb's copy has only in-frame clones and lacks some. The table lists some 720,000 clones, approximately 87% of them singletons, with 0.0095% to 0.011% in the top ten. These same records also appear under a second study, on human thymus T cells. From that report: From resections taken during corrective heart surgery, the thymus tissue was obtained. Related reports documented highly overlapping thymic repertoires among unrelated individuals.

The source of this sequence is a boy less than two years old with a congenital heart defect. The specimen was thymocytes. The chain has TRBV14 and TRBJ2-2; the match to TRBD1 covers 7 bases. CDR3 DNA sequence: TGTGCCAGCAGCCAAGTCCGCTGGGCAGGGGGTCCCACCGGGGAGCTGTTTTTT. It codes for CASSQVRWAGGPTGELFF.